The subject of this entry is one T cell receptor (beta chain). The antigen is not known. A second PCR, run for about 7 to 11 cycles, used a sample-barcoded 5' primer plus a J-beta primer mix. Individual samples furnished no less than 2.5 million CDR3-containing paired-end reads apiece. TCRdb itself ran the 5' RACE reads through MiXCR, one entry per CDR3 protein. The sample consists of about 1.8 million distinct CDR3 sequences, roughly 50% of them appearing once. These data originate in a study of blood T cells in healthy people across ages. Study-level findings and limits: Whereas aged donors had fewer naive CD4+ cells, long-lived donors had more of them and higher diversity. Roughly linearly, TCR beta diversity per million T cells fell as age increased.

Germline lookup yields CDR1 DFQATT and CDR2 SNEGSKA (reference sequence). There are 17 residues in the CDR3. J was trimmed by 1 base and V by 1 base; bases with no gene match: 9. Each sample gave at least 6.5 million isolated PBMCs. This TCR derives from a woman aged 40 to 50 in good health. Sample: blood. The gene calls are TRBV20-1 and TRBJ2-1; TRBD1 matches at 8 bases. The CDR3 coding sequence is TGCAGTGCTAGAGCCGGGACAGGCTTCCGTTCCTACAATGAGCAGTTCTTC. Residues: CSARAGTGFRSYNEQFF.